The clone carrying this T cell receptor beta chain was found many times. Its target is unknown. One entry per CDR3 protein, called by TCRdb with MiXCR from the reads. In the table there are roughly 990,000 distinct CDR3 sequences, less than 35% of which are singletons. The sample comes from a study of T cell repertoires in cytomegalovirus infection. For the study at large: In the study, CMV epitopes included recently identified HLA-C-restricted and well-studied HLA-B-restricted ones.

Study-level findings and limits: CMV carriers with the relevant HLA were identified by cumulative public TCR beta family frequency.

This sample comprised cultured CD8+ T cells from PBMCs, obtained from culture after CMV antigen stimulation. This TCR was sampled from a human donor in good health (CMV status not recorded). Some clones in this sample may be carry-over from other donors' samples.

The CDR3 DNA is TGTGCCAGCAGGGTCTCGGGATACTCCTACGAGCAGTACGTC. Translation: CASRVSGYSYEQYV. V gene TRBV6-1 combines with J gene TRBJ2-7, with a tentative D call TRBD2 (5 bases). The V and J ends lost 6 bases and 0 bases respectively, with 12 bases between them. The length of the CDR3 is 14 residues. The germline CDR1 and CDR2 sequences are MNHNS and SASEGT.